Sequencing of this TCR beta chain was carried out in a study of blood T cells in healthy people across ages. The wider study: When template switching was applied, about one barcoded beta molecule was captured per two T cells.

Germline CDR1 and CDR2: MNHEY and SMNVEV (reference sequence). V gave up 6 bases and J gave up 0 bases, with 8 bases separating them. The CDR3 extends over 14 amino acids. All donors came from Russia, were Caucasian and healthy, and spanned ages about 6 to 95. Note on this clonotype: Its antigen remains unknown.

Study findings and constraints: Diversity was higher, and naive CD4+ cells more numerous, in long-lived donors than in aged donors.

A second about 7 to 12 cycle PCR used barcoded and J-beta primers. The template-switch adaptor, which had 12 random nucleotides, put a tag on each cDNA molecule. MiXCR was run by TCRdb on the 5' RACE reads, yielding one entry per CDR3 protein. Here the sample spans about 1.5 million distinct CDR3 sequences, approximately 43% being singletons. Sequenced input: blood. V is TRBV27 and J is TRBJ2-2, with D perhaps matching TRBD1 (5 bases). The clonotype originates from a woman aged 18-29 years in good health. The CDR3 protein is CASRRQSNTGELFF. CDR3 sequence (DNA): TGTGCCAGCAGACGACAGTCGAACACCGGGGAGCTGTTTTTT.